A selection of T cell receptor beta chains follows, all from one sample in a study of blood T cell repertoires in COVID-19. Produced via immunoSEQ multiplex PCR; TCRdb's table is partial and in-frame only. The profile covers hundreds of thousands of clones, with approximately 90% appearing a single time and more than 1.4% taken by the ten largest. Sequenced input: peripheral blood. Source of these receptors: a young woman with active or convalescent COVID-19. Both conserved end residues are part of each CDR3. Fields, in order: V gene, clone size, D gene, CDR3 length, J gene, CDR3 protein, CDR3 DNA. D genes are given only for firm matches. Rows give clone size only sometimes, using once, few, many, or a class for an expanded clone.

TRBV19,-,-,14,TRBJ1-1,CASSIVGRGTEAFF,TGTGCCAGTAGTATAGTGGGGCGAGGCACTGAAGCTTTCTTT
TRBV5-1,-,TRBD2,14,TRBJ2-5,CACKGLAVQETQYF,TGCGCCTGCAAGGGACTAGCGGTACAAGAGACCCAGTACTTC
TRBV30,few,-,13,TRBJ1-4,CAWTLQGNEKLFF,TGTGCCTGGACCTTACAGGGCAATGAAAAACTGTTTTTT
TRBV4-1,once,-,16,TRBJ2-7,CASSQAPLDGIYEQYF,TGCGCCAGCAGCCAAGCTCCTCTGGACGGGATCTACGAGCAGTACTTC
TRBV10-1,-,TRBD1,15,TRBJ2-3,CASSESGQVTDTQYF,TGCGCCAGCAGTGAGTCGGGACAGGTCACAGATACGCAGTATTTT
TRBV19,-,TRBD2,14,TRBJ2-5,CASSSPGLAKTQYF,TGTGCCAGTAGTTCACCGGGACTAGCGAAGACCCAGTACTTC
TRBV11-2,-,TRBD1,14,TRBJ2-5,CASSLGTGQETQYF,TGTGCCAGCAGCTTGGGGACAGGGCAAGAGACCCAGTACTTC
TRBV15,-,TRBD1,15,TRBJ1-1,CATSRPRGENTEAFF,TGTGCCACCAGCAGGCCCAGGGGGGAGAACACTGAAGCTTTCTTT
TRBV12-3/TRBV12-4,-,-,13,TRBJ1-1,CASNPGSSTEAFF,TGTGCCAGCAATCCCGGGTCGAGCACTGAAGCTTTCTTT
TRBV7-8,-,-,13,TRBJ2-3,CASSLVGLDTQYF,TGTGCCAGCAGCTTAGTGGGGCTGGATACGCAGTATTTT
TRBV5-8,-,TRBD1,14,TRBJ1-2,CASSSGQGIYGYTF,TGTGCCAGCAGCAGCGGACAGGGCATCTATGGCTACACCTTC
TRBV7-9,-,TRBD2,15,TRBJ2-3,CASSLTLTSGDTQYF,TGTGCCAGCAGCTTAACCTTGACTAGCGGGGATACGCAGTATTTT
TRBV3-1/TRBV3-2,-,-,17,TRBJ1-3,CASSQVTGIGSGNTIYF,TGTGCCAGCAGCCAAGTCACAGGGATTGGCTCTGGAAACACCATATATTTT
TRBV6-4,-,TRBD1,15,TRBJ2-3,CASSDSSGGGYTQYF,TGTGCCAGCAGTGACTCGTCAGGGGGCGGGTATACGCAGTATTTT
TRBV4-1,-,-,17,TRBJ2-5,CASSQVDSGRLGGTQYF,TGCGCCAGCAGCCAAGTAGACAGTGGCAGGCTGGGCGGGACCCAGTACTTC
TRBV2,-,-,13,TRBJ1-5,CASLGQGNQPQHF,TGTGCCAGCCTCGGGCAGGGGAATCAGCCCCAGCATTTT
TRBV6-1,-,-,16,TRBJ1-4,CASSEARRVTTEKLFF,TGTGCCAGCAGTGAAGCACGGAGGGTAACTACTGAAAAACTGTTTTTT
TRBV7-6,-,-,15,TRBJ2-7,CASSDGNNRRYGQYF,TGTGCCAGCAGCGACGGAAATAATCGGAGATATGGGCAGTACTTC
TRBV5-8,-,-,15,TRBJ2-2,CASSSGLTNTGELFF,TGTGCCAGCAGCTCGGGACTGACGAACACCGGGGAGCTGTTTTTT
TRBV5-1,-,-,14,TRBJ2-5,CASSPGQIQETQYF,TGCGCCAGCAGCCCTGGACAGATCCAAGAGACCCAGTACTTC
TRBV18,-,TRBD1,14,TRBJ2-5,CASSGTGGGETQYF,TGTGCCAGCTCCGGGACAGGGGGCGGAGAGACCCAGTACTTC
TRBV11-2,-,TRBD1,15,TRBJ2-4,CASSLGTGDLNIQYF,TGTGCCAGCAGCTTGGGGACAGGGGATTTGAACATTCAGTACTTC
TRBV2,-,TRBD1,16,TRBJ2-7,CASRDSPGQGIHEQYF,TGTGCCAGCAGAGACTCCCCGGGACAGGGAATCCACGAGCAGTACTTC
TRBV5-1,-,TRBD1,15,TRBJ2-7,CASSLGTGGYSEQYF,TGCGCCAGCAGCTTGGGGACAGGGGGATACAGCGAGCAGTACTTC
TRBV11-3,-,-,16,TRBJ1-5,CASSSAWSAGNQPQHF,TGTGCCAGCAGCTCAGCATGGAGCGCGGGCAATCAGCCCCAGCATTTT
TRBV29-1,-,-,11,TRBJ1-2,CSVSGRDGYTF,TGCAGCGTTTCAGGGAGGGATGGCTACACCTTC
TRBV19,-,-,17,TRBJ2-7,CASSSSGLKSEAYEQYF,TGTGCCAGTAGCTCCTCCGGACTCAAATCGGAAGCCTACGAGCAGTACTTC
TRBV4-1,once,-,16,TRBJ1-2,CASSPSPRRPYYGYTF,TGCGCCAGCAGCCCCTCCCCCCGCAGGCCCTACTATGGCTACACCTTC
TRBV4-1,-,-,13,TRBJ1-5,CASSQTLDQPQHF,TGCGCCAGCAGCCAGACCCTAGATCAGCCCCAGCATTTT
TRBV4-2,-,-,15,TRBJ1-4,CASSQEPSGGGKLFF,TGTGCCAGCAGCCAAGAACCCTCCGGGGGGGGAAAACTGTTTTTT
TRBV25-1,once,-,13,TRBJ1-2,CASRQVANYGYTF,TGTGCCAGCAGACAGGTAGCTAACTATGGCTACACCTTC
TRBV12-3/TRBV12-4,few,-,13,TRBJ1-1,CASRVAGVNEAFF,TGTGCCAGCAGGGTTGCGGGGGTAAATGAAGCTTTCTTT
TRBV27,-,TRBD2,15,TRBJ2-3,CASSLLAGVINTQYF,TGTGCCAGCAGTTTACTAGCGGGGGTTATAAATACGCAGTATTTT
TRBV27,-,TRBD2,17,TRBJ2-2,CASSGLAGFANTGELFF,TGTGCCAGCTCAGGACTAGCGGGGTTCGCGAACACCGGGGAGCTGTTTTTT
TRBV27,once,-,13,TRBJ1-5,CASSLEGGQPQHF,TGTGCCAGCAGTTTAGAGGGCGGTCAGCCCCAGCATTTT
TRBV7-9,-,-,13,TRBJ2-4,CASSYGTFNIQYF,TGTGCCAGCAGCTACGGGACATTTAACATTCAGTACTTC
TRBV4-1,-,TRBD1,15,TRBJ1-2,CASSQGIRDSYGYTF,TGCGCCAGCAGCCAAGGGATCCGGGACAGCTATGGCTACACCTTC
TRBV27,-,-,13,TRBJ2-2,CASSLWGPGELFF,TGTGCCAGCAGTTTATGGGGGCCCGGGGAGCTGTTTTTT
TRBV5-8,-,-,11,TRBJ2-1,CASSSYNEQFF,TGTGCCAGCAGCTCTTACAATGAGCAGTTCTTC
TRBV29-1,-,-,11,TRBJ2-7,CSVLLAYEQYF,TGCAGCGTTTTACTAGCTTACGAGCAGTACTTC
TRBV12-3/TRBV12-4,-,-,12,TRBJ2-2,CASLTDTGELFF,TGTGCCAGCTTGACAGACACCGGGGAGCTGTTTTTT
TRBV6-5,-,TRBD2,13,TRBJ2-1,CASREGGIPEQFF,TGTGCCAGCAGGGAGGGAGGGATACCCGAGCAGTTCTTC
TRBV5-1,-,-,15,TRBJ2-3,CASSLAWARTDTQYF,TGCGCCAGCAGCTTGGCGTGGGCCCGCACAGATACGCAGTATTTT
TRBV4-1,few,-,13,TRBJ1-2,CASSQVSGFGYTF,TGCGCCAGCAGCCAAGTGTCGGGTTTTGGCTACACCTTC
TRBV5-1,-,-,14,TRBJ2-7,CASTGTGRNFEQYF,TGCGCCAGCACCGGTACAGGGCGGAACTTCGAGCAGTACTTC
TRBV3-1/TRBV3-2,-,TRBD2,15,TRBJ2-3,CASSLAGGGTDTQYF,TGTGCCAGCAGCCTAGCGGGAGGGGGCACAGATACGCAGTATTTT
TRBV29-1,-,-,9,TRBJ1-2,CSVDNGYTF,TGCAGCGTTGATAATGGCTACACCTTC
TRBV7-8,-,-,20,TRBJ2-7,CASSSHLRVAATPLSYEQYF,TGTGCCAGCAGCTCACACCTGAGGGTGGCAGCCACACCACTCTCCTACGAGCAGTACTTC
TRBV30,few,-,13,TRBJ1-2,CAWSVPVSYGYTF,TGTGCCTGGAGTGTACCGGTTTCCTATGGCTACACCTTC
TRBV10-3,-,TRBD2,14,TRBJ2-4,CAIVGRAPKNIQYF,TGTGCCATCGTCGGGAGGGCCCCAAAAAACATTCAGTACTTC
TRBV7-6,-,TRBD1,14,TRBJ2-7,CASSYRSGQDEQYF,TGTGCCAGCAGCTATCGTTCGGGACAGGACGAGCAGTACTTC
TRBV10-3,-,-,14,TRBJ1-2,CAISERGGIYGYTF,TGTGCCATCAGTGAGCGGGGGGGGATCTATGGCTACACCTTC